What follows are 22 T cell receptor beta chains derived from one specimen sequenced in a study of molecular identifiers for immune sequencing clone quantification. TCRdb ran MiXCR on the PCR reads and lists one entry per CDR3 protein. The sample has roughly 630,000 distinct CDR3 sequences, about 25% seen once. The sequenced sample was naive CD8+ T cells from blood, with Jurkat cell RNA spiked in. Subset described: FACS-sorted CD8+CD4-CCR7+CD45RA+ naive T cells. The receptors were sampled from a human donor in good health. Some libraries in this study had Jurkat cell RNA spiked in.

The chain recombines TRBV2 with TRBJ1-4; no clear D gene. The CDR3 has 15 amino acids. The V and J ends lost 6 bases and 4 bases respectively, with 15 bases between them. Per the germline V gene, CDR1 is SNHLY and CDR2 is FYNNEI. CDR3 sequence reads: CASRELFELNEKLFF. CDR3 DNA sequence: TGTGCCAGCAGGGAGTTATTCGAACTTAATGAAAAACTGTTTTTT.

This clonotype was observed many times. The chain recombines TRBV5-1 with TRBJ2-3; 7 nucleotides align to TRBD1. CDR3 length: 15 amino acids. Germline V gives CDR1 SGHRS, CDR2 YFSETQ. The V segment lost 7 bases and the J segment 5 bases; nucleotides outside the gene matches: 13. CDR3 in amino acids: CASRETGTEGDTQYF. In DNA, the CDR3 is TGCGCCAGCCGAGAAACCGGGACAGAGGGAGATACGCAGTATTTT. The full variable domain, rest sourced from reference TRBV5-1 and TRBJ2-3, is KAGVTQTPRYLIKTRGQQVTLSCSPISGHRSVSWYQQTPGQGLQFLFEYFSETQRNKGNFPGRFSGRQFSNSRSEMNVSTLELGDSALYLCASRETGTEGDTQYFGPGTRLTVL.

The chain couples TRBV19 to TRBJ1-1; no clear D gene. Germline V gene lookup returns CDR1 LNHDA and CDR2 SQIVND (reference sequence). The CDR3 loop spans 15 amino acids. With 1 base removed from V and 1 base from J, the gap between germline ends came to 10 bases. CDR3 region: CASSIVIDWNTEAFF. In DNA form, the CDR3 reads TGTGCCAGTAGTATAGTTATTGATTGGAACACTGAAGCTTTCTTT.

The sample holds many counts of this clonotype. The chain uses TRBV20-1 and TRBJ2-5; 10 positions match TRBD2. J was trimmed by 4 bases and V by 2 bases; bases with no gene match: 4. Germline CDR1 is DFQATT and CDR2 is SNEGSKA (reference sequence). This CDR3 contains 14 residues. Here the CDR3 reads CSARTSGIGETQYF. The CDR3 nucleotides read TGCAGTGCTAGAACTAGCGGGATAGGAGAGACCCAGTACTTC.

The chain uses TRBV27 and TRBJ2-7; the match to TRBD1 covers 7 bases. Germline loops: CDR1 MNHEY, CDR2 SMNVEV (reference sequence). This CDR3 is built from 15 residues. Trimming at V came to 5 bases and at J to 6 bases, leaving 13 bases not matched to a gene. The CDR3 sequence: CASSPRQGLASEQYF. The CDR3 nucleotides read TGTGCCAGCAGTCCTCGACAGGGCCTAGCCTCCGAGCAGTACTTC.

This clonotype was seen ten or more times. CDR3 residues: CASSLNRGAFF. The CDR3 bases are TGTGCCAGCAGCTTAAACAGGGGAGCTTTCTTT. The V call is TRBV7-9, the J call TRBJ1-1; TRBD1 matches 7 bases. CDR3 length equals 11 residues. After removal of 2 bases from V and 10 bases from J, the junction contained 1 base not matched to a gene. Germline V gene lookup returns CDR1 SEHNR and CDR2 FQNEAQ (reference sequence).

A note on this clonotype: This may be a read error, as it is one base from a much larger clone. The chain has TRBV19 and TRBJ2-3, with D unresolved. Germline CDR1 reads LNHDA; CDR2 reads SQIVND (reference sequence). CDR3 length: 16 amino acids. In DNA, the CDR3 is TGTGCCAATAGTACCCCCCGGCAGGCAAGCACAGATACGCAGTATTTT. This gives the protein CANSTPRQASTDTQYF.

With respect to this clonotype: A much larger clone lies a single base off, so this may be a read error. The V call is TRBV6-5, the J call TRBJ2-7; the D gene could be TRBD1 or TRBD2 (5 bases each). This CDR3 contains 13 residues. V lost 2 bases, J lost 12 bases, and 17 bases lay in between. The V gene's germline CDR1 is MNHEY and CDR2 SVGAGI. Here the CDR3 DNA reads TGTGCCAGCAGTTACCCGGGATCTACGGGGCTGTACTTC. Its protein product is CASSYPGSTGLYF.

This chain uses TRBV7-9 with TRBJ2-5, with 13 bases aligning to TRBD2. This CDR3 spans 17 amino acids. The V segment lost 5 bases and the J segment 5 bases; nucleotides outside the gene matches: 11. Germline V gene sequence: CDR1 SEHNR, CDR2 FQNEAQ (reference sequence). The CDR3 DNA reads TGTGCCAGCAGCCAGACTAGCGGGGGGCACCAGTGGGAGACCCAGTACTTC. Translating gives CASSQTSGGHQWETQYF.

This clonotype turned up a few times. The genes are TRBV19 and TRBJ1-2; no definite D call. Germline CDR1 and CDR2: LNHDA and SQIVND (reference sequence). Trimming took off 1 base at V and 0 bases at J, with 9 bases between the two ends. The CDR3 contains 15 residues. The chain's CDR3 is CASSIGHKANYGYTF. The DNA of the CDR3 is TGTGCCAGTAGTATAGGACACAAAGCTAACTATGGCTACACCTTC.

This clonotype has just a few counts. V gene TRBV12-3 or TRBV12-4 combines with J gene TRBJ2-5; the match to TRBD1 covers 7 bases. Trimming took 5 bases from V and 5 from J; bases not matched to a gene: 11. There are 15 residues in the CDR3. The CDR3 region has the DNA TGTGCCAGCAGTCCCACCGACAGGGCATGGGAGACCCAGTACTTC. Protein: CASSPTDRAWETQYF.

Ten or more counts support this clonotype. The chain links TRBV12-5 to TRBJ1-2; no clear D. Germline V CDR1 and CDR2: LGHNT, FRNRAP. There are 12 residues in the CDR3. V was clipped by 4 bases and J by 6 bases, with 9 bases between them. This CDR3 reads CASGSPVDGYTF. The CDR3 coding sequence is TGTGCTAGTGGTTCTCCGGTCGATGGCTACACCTTC.

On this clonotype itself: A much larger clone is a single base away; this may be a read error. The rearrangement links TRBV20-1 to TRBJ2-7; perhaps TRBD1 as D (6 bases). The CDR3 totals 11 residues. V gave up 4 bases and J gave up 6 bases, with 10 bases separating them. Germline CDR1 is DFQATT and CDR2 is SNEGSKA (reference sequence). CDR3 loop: CSAIDRCEQYF. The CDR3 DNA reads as TGCAGTGCTATCGACAGGTGCGAGCAGTACTTC.

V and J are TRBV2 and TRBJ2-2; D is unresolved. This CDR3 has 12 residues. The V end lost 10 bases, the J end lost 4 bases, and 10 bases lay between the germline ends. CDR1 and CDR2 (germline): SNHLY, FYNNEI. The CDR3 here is CATDGPTGELFF. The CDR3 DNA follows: TGTGCCACCGACGGACCCACCGGGGAGCTGTTTTTT. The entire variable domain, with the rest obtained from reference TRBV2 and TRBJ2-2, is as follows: EPEVTQTPSHQVTQMGQEVILRCVPISNHLYFYWYRQILGQKVEFLVSFYNNEISEKSEIFDDQFSVERPDGSNFTLKIRSTKLEDSAMYFCATDGPTGELFFGEGSRLTVL.

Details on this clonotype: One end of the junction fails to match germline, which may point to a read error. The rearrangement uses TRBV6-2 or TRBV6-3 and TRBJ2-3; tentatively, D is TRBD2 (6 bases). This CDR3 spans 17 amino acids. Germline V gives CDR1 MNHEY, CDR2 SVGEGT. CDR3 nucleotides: TGTGCCAGCAGCAACTGGCCTCCGGGACTTCGCGCAGATACGAAGTATTTT. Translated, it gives CASSNWPPGLRADTKYF.

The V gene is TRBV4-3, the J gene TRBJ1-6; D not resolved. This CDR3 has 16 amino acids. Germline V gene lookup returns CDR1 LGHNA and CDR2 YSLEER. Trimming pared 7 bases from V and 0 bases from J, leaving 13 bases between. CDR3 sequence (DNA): TGCGCCAGCAAAATAGACGGGAGCTCCTATAATTCACCCCTCCACTTT. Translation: CASKIDGSSYNSPLHF.

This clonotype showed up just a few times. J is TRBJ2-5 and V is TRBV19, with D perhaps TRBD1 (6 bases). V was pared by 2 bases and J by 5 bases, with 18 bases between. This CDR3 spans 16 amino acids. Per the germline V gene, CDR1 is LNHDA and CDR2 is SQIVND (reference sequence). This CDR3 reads CASSIHGRGDSETQYF. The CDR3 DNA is TGTGCCAGTAGTATACACGGCAGGGGAGACTCGGAGACCCAGTACTTC.

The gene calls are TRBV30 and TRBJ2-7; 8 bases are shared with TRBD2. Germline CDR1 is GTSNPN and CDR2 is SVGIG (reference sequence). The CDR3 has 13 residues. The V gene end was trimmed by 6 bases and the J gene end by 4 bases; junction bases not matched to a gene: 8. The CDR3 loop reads CACTRGAKYEQYF. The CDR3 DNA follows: TGTGCCTGCACGCGGGGGGCGAAATACGAGCAGTACTTC.

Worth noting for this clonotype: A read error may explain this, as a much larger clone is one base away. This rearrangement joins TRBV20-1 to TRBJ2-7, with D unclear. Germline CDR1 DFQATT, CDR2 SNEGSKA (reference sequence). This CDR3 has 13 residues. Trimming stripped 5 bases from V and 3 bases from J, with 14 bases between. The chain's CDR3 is CSASRVSSYEQYF. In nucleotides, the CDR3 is TGCAGTGCTTCCCGTGTTTCGAGCTACGAGCAGTACTTC.

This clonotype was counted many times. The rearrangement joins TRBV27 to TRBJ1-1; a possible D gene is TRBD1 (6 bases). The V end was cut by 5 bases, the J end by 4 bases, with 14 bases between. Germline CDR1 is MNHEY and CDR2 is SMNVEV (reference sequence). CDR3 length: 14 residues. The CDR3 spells CASSLRGSGTEAFF. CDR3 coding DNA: TGTGCCAGCAGTCTAAGGGGGTCGGGCACTGAAGCTTTCTTT.

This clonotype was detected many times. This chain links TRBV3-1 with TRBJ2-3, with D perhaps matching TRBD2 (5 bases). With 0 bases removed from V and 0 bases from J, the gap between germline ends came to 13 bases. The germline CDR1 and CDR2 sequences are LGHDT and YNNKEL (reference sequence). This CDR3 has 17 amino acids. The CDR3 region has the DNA TGTGCCAGCAGCCAAGACCCGGCGGGCCTGAGCACAGATACGCAGTATTTT. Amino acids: CASSQDPAGLSTDTQYF.

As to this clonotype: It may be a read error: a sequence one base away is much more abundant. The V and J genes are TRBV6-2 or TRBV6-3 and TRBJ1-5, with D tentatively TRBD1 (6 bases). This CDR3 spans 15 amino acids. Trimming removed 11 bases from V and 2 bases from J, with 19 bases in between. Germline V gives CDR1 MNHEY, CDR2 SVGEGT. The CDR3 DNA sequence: TGTGCCCGCATGGACCTCACAGGGCGCAATCAGCCCCAGCATTTT. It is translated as CARMDLTGRNQPQHF.